This T cell receptor (beta chain) comes out of a study of blood T cells in healthy people across ages. Study conclusions and caveats: A strong correlation between TCR beta diversity and naive T cell percentage was seen.

V lost 4 bases, J lost 4 bases, and 19 bases lay in between. This CDR3 region has 16 residues. Germline V gene sequence: CDR1 SEHNR, CDR2 FQNEAQ (reference sequence). To note about this clonotype: The antigen is not known.

The authors ran a second PCR of 7 to 11 cycles using a sample-barcoded 5' primer and a J-beta primer mix. Every cDNA molecule bore a tag from a template-switch adaptor containing 12 random nucleotides. TCRdb ran MiXCR on the 5' RACE reads and lists one entry per CDR3 protein. Here the sample spans about 640,000 distinct CDR3 sequences, 58% being singletons. The source is a man aged 55-75 years in good health. Sequences were obtained from blood. The chain has TRBV7-9 and TRBJ1-2; weak D call: TRBD1 (6 bases). This chain's CDR3 is CASSSTRGAVGYGYTF. CDR3 DNA: TGTGCCAGCAGCTCCACCCGGGGGGCGGTGGGCTATGGCTACACCTTC.